This TCR beta chain was recovered during a study of cytomegalovirus exposure and HLA in healthy donors. In the study overall: Unique TCRs from HLA-typed donors, 85 million to 100 million of them, were held in an early data release. Findings and caveats of the study: Among the sequence variants, a highly shared cluster was likely an artifact of sequencing.

About this clone: The antigen is undetermined.

The PCR contained 60 Vbeta and 13 Jbeta primers. Profiling relied on immunoSEQ multiplex PCR, and the TCRdb table lists in-frame clones only, not all of them. The sample shows 150,000 to 180,000 clones, around three quarters of them seen only once. CDR3 length: 16 amino acids. The germline CDR1 and CDR2 sequences are MNHEY and SVGAGI. After removal of 2 bases from V and 2 bases from J, the junction contained 5 bases not matched to a gene. There were likely unrecorded immune exposures, though donors were nominally healthy when sampled. The clonotype originates from a woman in her thirties or forties in good health and CMV-seronegative. Specimen: PBMCs. The chain couples TRBV6-5 to TRBJ2-1; 8 bases are shared with TRBD2. CDR3: CASSYDGGAAYNEQFF. CDR3 DNA sequence: TGTGCCAGCAGTTACGACGGGGGGGCTGCCTACAATGAGCAGTTCTTC.